This record concerns one TCR beta chain sequence. Antigen: not known. Naivety in CD8+ T cells corresponded to a CD45RO-CCR7+CD27+CD95- phenotype. This sample stems from a study of CXCR3-negative and CXCR3-positive naive CD8 T cells. 5' RACE that incorporated UMI labels was used to prepare the TRB cDNA libraries. TCRdb re-called the 5' RACE reads and gives one entry per CDR3 protein, without DNA. The sample's table shows about 57,000 distinct CDR3 sequences. Overall study findings and caveats: Comparison of naive cells showed more hydrophobic TRB CDR3s in CXCR3-positive than in CXCR3-negative naive cells. Naive subsets had comparable surface CD5; TCR strength was inferred from TRB CDR3 properties.

Looked up from germline, CDR1 is MNHNY and CDR2 is SVGAGI (reference sequence). CDR3 length: 14 residues. The receptor was isolated from a human donor in good health. Some clones in this sample may be carry-over from other donors' samples. This chain uses TRBV6-6 with TRBJ1-4. Sequencing was performed on naive CXCR3+ CD8+ T cells from blood. Subset indicated: CD45RO-CCR7+CD27+CD95- naive CD8+ T cells expressing CXCR3 (TNR3+). The CDR3 spells CASSYLSPNEKLFF.